Listed here are 14 T cell receptor beta chains from one sample, sequenced in a study of shared clonotypes between healthy human individuals. Method: immunoSEQ multiplex PCR; TCRdb's copy keeps in-frame clones and lacks some. This table holds approximately 1,500,000 clones, approximately 98% found once. Sequenced: naive CD4+ T cells sorted from blood. Subset in this sample: CD45RA+ positively selected. The source is a man aged 25-40 years in good health.

The chain carries TRBV2 and TRBJ1-1, with D unresolved. Germline lookup yields CDR1 SNHLY and CDR2 FYNNEI. Trimming took off 6 bases at V and 2 bases at J, with 22 bases between the two ends. The CDR3 consists of 17 residues. The CDR3 loop reads CASRRELRGTVNTEAFF. The CDR3 nucleotides are TGTGCCAGCAGGAGGGAATTGAGAGGCACAGTTAACACTGAAGCTTTCTTT. Full variable domain (rest looked up from reference TRBV2 and TRBJ1-1): EPEVTQTPSHQVTQMGQEVILRCVPISNHLYFYWYRQILGQKVEFLVSFYNNEISEKSEIFDDQFSVERPDGSNFTLKIRSTKLEDSAMYFCASRRELRGTVNTEAFFGQGTRLTVV.

The genes are TRBV7-9 and TRBJ2-5; no definite D call. The CDR3 length is 14 residues. CDR1 SEHNR and CDR2 FQNEAQ come from the germline V gene (reference sequence). The V end was cut by 1 base, the J end by 2 bases, with 8 bases between. CDR3 region: CASSLVLVQETQYF. The CDR3 DNA is TGTGCCAGCAGCTTAGTACTGGTTCAAGAGACCCAGTACTTC.

The rearrangement uses TRBV2 and TRBJ2-7; unclear D gene. From germline, CDR1 is SNHLY and CDR2 FYNNEI. This CDR3 is built from 15 residues. Trimming left V 6 bases short and J 4 bases short, with 19 bases between. Here the CDR3 DNA reads TGTGCCAGCAGGACCCGGGCCCTTTTTCGATACGAGCAGTACTTC. The encoded protein is CASRTRALFRYEQYF.

This clone was counted a single time. The V and J genes are TRBV5-6 and TRBJ2-7, with TRBD2 matching over 10 bases. V was clipped by 4 bases and J by 7 bases; unmatched bases: 14. Germline lookup yields CDR1 SGHDT and CDR2 YYEEEE. The CDR3 is 16 amino acids. The CDR3 loop reads CASSETRAGGHLEQYF. The CDR3 region has the DNA TGTGCCAGCAGCGAAACCCGAGCGGGAGGGCATCTGGAGCAGTACTTC.

The gene calls are TRBV18 and TRBJ2-1; 9 nucleotides match TRBD2. Germline V lookup: CDR1 KGHSH, CDR2 LQKENI. The length of the CDR3 is 18 residues. The V and J ends lost 5 bases and 4 bases, in that order; junction bases with no gene match: 15. The DNA of the CDR3 is TGTGCCAGCTCATCCCGGCCCCCTACTAGCGGGCTTTACAATGAGCAGTTCTTC. This sequence encodes CASSSRPPTSGLYNEQFF.

The chain is built from TRBV19 and TRBJ1-5; no reliable D call. The CDR3 totals 12 residues. Germline CDR1 reads LNHDA; CDR2 reads SQIVND (reference sequence). V dropped 5 bases and J dropped 7 bases, with 9 bases sitting between them. This chain's CDR3 is CASSPPFQPQHF. The CDR3 DNA reads TGTGCCAGTAGTCCTCCCTTCCAGCCCCAGCATTTT.

In its sample, this clone was seen once. The chain is built from TRBV5-1 and TRBJ2-7, with a possible D match to TRBD2 (6 bases). The ends were cut back, 0 bases at V and 1 base at J, with 14 bases in the middle. The CDR3 contains 16 residues. Per the germline V gene, CDR1 is SGHRS and CDR2 is YFSETQ. The CDR3 protein is CASSLAFGRESYEQYF. Written as DNA, the CDR3 is TGCGCCAGCAGCTTGGCATTCGGTCGGGAGTCCTACGAGCAGTACTTC.

This rearrangement joins TRBV18 to TRBJ2-7; D gene uncertain. The germline V gene has CDR1 KGHSH and CDR2 LQKENI. Trimming removed 3 bases from V and 3 bases from J, with 18 bases in between. The CDR3 contains 16 residues. The CDR3 nucleotides are TGTGCCAGCTCACCCGGTTTGGGATCGGGTCTCTACGAGCAGTACTTC. Amino acid sequence: CASSPGLGSGLYEQYF.

CDR3 amino acids: CASSLADRASGANVLTF. The CDR3 DNA follows: TGTGCCAGCAGCCTGGCGGACAGGGCGTCCGGGGCCAACGTCCTGACTTTC. The chain is built from TRBV28 and TRBJ2-6; the match to TRBD1 covers 8 bases. Germline CDR1 reads MDHEN; CDR2 reads SYDVKM. Unmatched junction bases numbered 11, after V lost 6 bases and J lost 4 bases. This CDR3 is built from 17 residues.

The CDR3 nucleotides read TGCGCCAGCAGTTATGAACAGGGGTTTGGAAACACCATATATTTT. The encoded protein is CASSYEQGFGNTIYF. The V gene is TRBV4-3, the J gene TRBJ1-3, with 7 bases that match TRBD1. The CDR3 has 15 residues. Germline V gives CDR1 LGHNA, CDR2 YSLEER. V lost 6 bases and J lost 3; bases outside the gene matches: 8.

A word on this clone: Within the sample, other DNA sequences also encode this same CDR3. The V call is TRBV18, the J call TRBJ1-3; possibly TRBD1 for D (6 bases). V lost 3 bases and J 2 bases, leaving 8 bases between the germline ends. Germline V lookup: CDR1 KGHSH, CDR2 LQKENI. This CDR3 contains 14 residues. In DNA form, the CDR3 reads TGTGCCAGCTCACCCGACAGGACTGGAAACACCATATATTTT. Its protein product is CASSPDRTGNTIYF.

The chain links TRBV9 to TRBJ2-7, with no clear D. CDR1 is SGDLS and CDR2 is YYNGEE in the germline V gene. The CDR3 runs to 13 residues. Trimming removed 0 bases from V and 5 bases from J, with 9 bases in between. In DNA, the CDR3 is TGTGCCAGCAGCGTAGCTGGGTACCACGAGCAGTACTTC. Amino acids: CASSVAGYHEQYF.

This clone showed up just once. This chain connects TRBV4-3 to TRBJ1-5, with no clear D. V was pared by 2 bases and J by 6 bases, with 8 bases between. The CDR3 has 13 amino acids. The germline CDR1 and CDR2 sequences are LGHNA and YSLEER. CDR3 residues: CASSQSVGQPQHF. Here the CDR3 DNA reads TGCGCCAGCAGCCAATCCGTTGGTCAGCCCCAGCATTTT.

The chain combines TRBV18 with TRBJ1-5, with a weak D call TRBD1 (5 bases). This CDR3 has 15 amino acids. From germline, CDR1 is KGHSH and CDR2 LQKENI. V lost 6 bases and J lost 5, with 17 bases in between. The CDR3 DNA reads as TGTGCCAGCTCTCTTGGGACCTACCTCGATCAGCCCCAGCATTTT. Residues: CASSLGTYLDQPQHF.